Listed below are T cell receptor beta chains from one sample, sequenced in a study of shared clonotypes between healthy human individuals. Sequenced by immunoSEQ multiplex PCR; TCRdb stores in-frame clones only, minus some. Of about 510,000 clones in the sample, approximately 79% were seen once. Sequenced material: PBMCs. These receptors all stem from a woman aged 35 to 49 in good health. Some clones in this sample may be carry-over from other donors' samples. Each CDR3 is given with its conserved first and last residue. The D gene is left open where the match is weak. Rows may omit the clone size; those that give it use once, few, many or a size class.

J: TRBJ2-2; V: TRBV7-2; D: TRBD2; size: NA; CDR3: CASSPRLAENTGELFF; DNA: TGTGCCAGCAGCCCCCGACTAGCGGAGAACACCGGGGAGCTGTTTTTT
J: TRBJ2-2; V: TRBV18; D: NA; size: NA; CDR3: CASSQERTGELFF; DNA: TGTGCCAGCTCACAGGAACGGACCGGGGAGCTGTTTTTT
J: TRBJ1-5; V: TRBV6-4; D: TRBD1; size: many; CDR3: CASSETGDSNQPQHF; DNA: TGTGCCAGCAGTGAGACAGGGGATAGCAATCAGCCCCAGCATTTT
J: TRBJ1-5; V: TRBV19; D: NA; size: NA; CDR3: CASSYLGFSQPQHF; DNA: TGTGCCAGTAGTTATTTGGGTTTCAGTCAGCCCCAGCATTTT
J: TRBJ2-5; V: TRBV10-3; D: NA; size: NA; CDR3: CAISERGGETQYF; DNA: TGTGCCATCAGTGAGAGGGGGGGAGAGACCCAGTACTTC
J: TRBJ1-1; V: TRBV19; D: NA; size: NA; CDR3: CASSIRGAGEYTEAFF; DNA: TGTGCCAGTAGTATTAGAGGGGCAGGTGAGTACACTGAAGCTTTCTTT
J: TRBJ1-1; V: TRBV5-1; D: NA; size: NA; CDR3: CASSLTGQNTEAFF; DNA: TGCGCCAGCAGCTTGACAGGGCAGAACACTGAAGCTTTCTTT
J: TRBJ1-1; V: TRBV19; D: NA; size: NA; CDR3: CASSGVGTAEAFF; DNA: TGTGCCAGTAGTGGAGTAGGGACGGCGGAAGCTTTCTTT
J: TRBJ2-3; V: TRBV7-2; D: TRBD2; size: NA; CDR3: CASSFSASGSADTQYF; DNA: TGTGCCAGCAGCTTTTCGGCTAGCGGGAGTGCAGATACGCAGTATTTT
J: TRBJ1-6; V: TRBV5-6; D: NA; size: NA; CDR3: CASSLRANSPLHF; DNA: TGTGCCAGCAGCTTGCGGGCGAATTCACCCCTCCACTTT
J: TRBJ2-1; V: TRBV5-6; D: TRBD1; size: NA; CDR3: CASSLGGTGEFF; DNA: TGTGCCAGCAGCTTGGGGGGGACAGGGGAGTTCTTC
J: TRBJ2-2; V: TRBV7-3; D: TRBD2; size: NA; CDR3: CASSPTLAANTGELFF; DNA: TGTGCCAGCAGCCCGACCCTAGCGGCGAACACCGGGGAGCTGTTTTTT
J: TRBJ1-4; V: TRBV14; D: NA; size: many; CDR3: CASSQVIEKLFF; DNA: TGTGCCAGCAGCCAAGTAATCGAAAAACTGTTTTTT
J: TRBJ2-2; V: TRBV9; D: NA; size: once; CDR3: CASSVEHPGAGELFF; DNA: TGTGCCAGCAGCGTAGAACACCCCGGCGCCGGGGAGCTGTTTTTT
J: TRBJ2-6; V: TRBV5-4; D: NA; size: few; CDR3: CASSLPTGSGANVLTF; DNA: TGTGCCAGCAGCTTACCGACAGGCTCTGGGGCCAACGTCCTGACTTTC
J: TRBJ2-2; V: TRBV19; D: NA; size: NA; CDR3: CASTGGLWTGELFF; DNA: TGTGCCAGTACCGGCGGGTTGTGGACCGGGGAGCTGTTTTTT
J: TRBJ2-4; V: TRBV27; D: NA; size: NA; CDR3: CASSPGVGNIQYF; DNA: TGTGCCAGCAGTCCAGGGGTCGGAAACATTCAGTACTTC
J: TRBJ1-1; V: TRBV19; D: NA; size: NA; CDR3: CASSIQGLNTEAFF; DNA: TGTGCCAGTAGTATTCAGGGACTGAACACTGAAGCTTTCTTT
J: TRBJ2-1; V: TRBV5-1; D: TRBD2; size: NA; CDR3: CASSSLAGVENEQFF; DNA: TGCGCCAGCAGCTCCCTAGCGGGAGTTGAAAATGAGCAGTTCTTC
J: TRBJ2-2; V: TRBV5-1; D: NA; size: few; CDR3: CASSFYPGELFF; DNA: TGCGCCAGCAGCTTTTATCCCGGGGAGCTGTTTTTT
J: TRBJ2-7; V: TRBV7-9; D: NA; size: NA; CDR3: CASSPLGYEQYF; DNA: TGTGCCAGCAGCCCGTTAGGCTACGAGCAGTACTTC
J: TRBJ2-7; V: TRBV4-3; D: NA; size: NA; CDR3: CASSQSWGGSSYEQYF; DNA: TGCGCCAGCAGCCAAAGTTGGGGTGGGAGCTCCTACGAGCAGTACTTC
J: TRBJ2-7; V: TRBV28; D: NA; size: NA; CDR3: CASSLRGYEQYF; DNA: TGTGCCAGCAGTTTACGGGGGTACGAGCAGTACTTC
J: TRBJ2-1; V: TRBV9; D: NA; size: NA; CDR3: CASSVSISSYNEQFF; DNA: TGTGCCAGCAGCGTATCCATAAGCTCCTACAATGAGCAGTTCTTC
J: TRBJ1-2; V: TRBV30; D: NA; size: NA; CDR3: CAWSKTGFYGYTF; DNA: TGTGCCTGGAGCAAGACAGGTTTCTATGGCTACACCTTC
J: TRBJ1-1; V: TRBV19; D: NA; size: NA; CDR3: CASSMTGNTEAFF; DNA: TGTGCCAGTAGCATGACAGGGAACACTGAAGCTTTCTTT
J: TRBJ2-1; V: TRBV7-3; D: TRBD2; size: NA; CDR3: CASSLKPSGGGHEQFF; DNA: TGTGCCAGCAGCTTAAAACCTAGCGGCGGGGGGCATGAGCAGTTCTTC
J: TRBJ2-5; V: TRBV19; D: NA; size: NA; CDR3: CASSTGAFQETQYF; DNA: TGTGCCAGTAGTACAGGGGCCTTCCAAGAGACCCAGTACTTC
J: TRBJ1-4; V: TRBV10-3; D: NA; size: NA; CDR3: CAISGTEAANEKLFF; DNA: TGTGCCATCAGTGGTACAGAAGCAGCTAATGAAAAACTGTTTTTT
J: TRBJ1-6; V: TRBV6-6; D: NA; size: NA; CDR3: CASTQGSPLHF; DNA: TGTGCCAGCACCCAGGGATCACCCCTCCACTTT
J: TRBJ2-7; V: TRBV6-6; D: TRBD2; size: NA; CDR3: CASSSSAGAGISEQYF; DNA: TGTGCCAGCAGTTCTTCAGCGGGAGCCGGTATCTCCGAGCAGTACTTC
J: TRBJ2-5; V: TRBV30; D: NA; size: NA; CDR3: CAWTGQRQETQYF; DNA: TGTGCCTGGACCGGACAGAGACAAGAGACCCAGTACTTC